Listed below are T cell receptor beta chains from one sample, sequenced in a study of cytomegalovirus exposure and HLA in healthy donors. Assay: immunoSEQ multiplex PCR; the TCRdb copy retains only in-frame clones and omits some. The table lists 200,000 to 250,000 clones, more than 80% of them singletons. The specimen was PBMCs. These receptors came from a young man in good health and CMV-seronegative. CDR3s include the opening cysteine and the closing phenylalanine or tryptophan. D genes are given only for firm matches. A clone size is listed for some rows: how often the clone was seen (once, few, many), or a class if it is expanded.

abundance	v_gene	j_gene	d_gene	CDR3nt	CDR3aa
NA	TRBV18	TRBJ1-2	NA	TGTGCCAGCTCACCGCGCCTTTACGACGGGACACATAACTATGGCTACACCTTC	CASSPRLYDGTHNYGYTF
NA	TRBV9	TRBJ2-7	NA	TGTGCCAGCAGCGTAGGGCCACCCGACGAGCAGTACTTC	CASSVGPPDEQYF
NA	TRBV5-1	TRBJ2-1	TRBD2	TGCGCCAGCAGAGTAACTAGCGGAGGGAATGAGCAGTTCTTC	CASRVTSGGNEQFF
NA	TRBV28	TRBJ1-2	TRBD1	TGTGCCAGCAGTCCCGGGACAGGGGGTTTCCGTGGCTACACCTTC	CASSPGTGGFRGYTF
NA	TRBV6-5	TRBJ1-1	TRBD1	TGTGCCAGCAGCTTCTCGGGACAGGGGAACACTGAAGCTTTCTTT	CASSFSGQGNTEAFF
NA	TRBV29-1	TRBJ2-1	NA	TGCAGCGTTGACCCTCCCACGGGGAATGAGCAGTTCTTC	CSVDPPTGNEQFF
NA	TRBV25-1	TRBJ2-5	NA	TGTGCCAGCAGCTATTTTGGCAGGTCCGAGACCCAGTACTTC	CASSYFGRSETQYF
once	TRBV27	TRBJ2-7	NA	TGTGCCAGCAGTCCGGACAGCACCTACGAGCAGTACTTC	CASSPDSTYEQYF
NA	TRBV6-1	TRBJ1-2	NA	TGTGCCAGCAGTGAAGTCACAATTAAGGGCTACACCTTC	CASSEVTIKGYTF
NA	TRBV25-1	TRBJ2-7	TRBD1	TGTGCCAGCAGTGGCTTCGACAGGGGGTTCTCCTACGAGCAGTACTTC	CASSGFDRGFSYEQYF
NA	TRBV5-1	TRBJ2-5	TRBD2	TGCGCCAGCAGCTCCAATTCCTTATGGCGGGGGGCTGAGACCCAGTACTTC	CASSSNSLWRGAETQYF
NA	TRBV6-6	TRBJ2-1	NA	TGTGCCAGCAGTTACTCAGGCGGGTTCTCCTACAATGAGCAGTTCTTC	CASSYSGGFSYNEQFF
few	TRBV7-9	TRBJ1-4	NA	TGTGCCAGCAGCTTGGGAGGGACTAATGAAAAACTGTTTTTT	CASSLGGTNEKLFF
NA	TRBV7-6	TRBJ2-4	NA	TGTGCCAGCAGCTTAGGGCCCCAGGAGGACATCGGCGGGATGATTGTCAAAAACATTCAGTACTTC	CASSLGPQEDIGGMIVKNIQYF
NA	TRBV9	TRBJ2-2	TRBD2	TGTGCCAGCAGCGTAGTGGGGACTAGCGGGGGGGCCGGGGAGCTGTTTTTT	CASSVVGTSGGAGELFF
NA	TRBV7-9	TRBJ1-2	NA	TGTGCCAGCAGCTTAGCACAGGCGGGGTATGGCTACACCTTC	CASSLAQAGYGYTF
NA	TRBV5-1	TRBJ1-6	TRBD1	TGCGCCAGCAGCTTGGTGGGGAGGACAGGTCAGAGCTCCTATAATTCACCCCTCCACTTT	CASSLVGRTGQSSYNSPLHF
NA	TRBV5-1	TRBJ1-1	TRBD1	TGCGCCAGCAGCTTGTATTCTCCCGGGACAGGGGGCTCGAACACTGAAGCTTTCTTT	CASSLYSPGTGGSNTEAFF
NA	TRBV6-1	TRBJ2-7	TRBD1	TGTGCCAGCAGCGGGGACAGCTACGAGCAGTACTTC	CASSGDSYEQYF
once	TRBV4-3	TRBJ1-2	NA	TGCGCCAGCAGCCAAGATGGTACGGGGGTCGGGAGAGGGGGCTACACCTTC	CASSQDGTGVGRGGYTF
few	TRBV6-5	TRBJ2-7	TRBD2	TGTGCCAGTAGTCGGACTAGCGGTTACGAGCAGTACTTC	CASSRTSGYEQYF
NA	TRBV10-3	TRBJ2-3	TRBD2	TGTGCCATCAGTGTAGCGGGGGGGACAGATACGCAGTATTTT	CAISVAGGTDTQYF
NA	TRBV5-1	TRBJ1-4	NA	TGCGCCAGCCGCCCTTTAGGGGCAGGGAGGAGAGAAAAACTGTTTTTT	CASRPLGAGRREKLFF
NA	TRBV7-2	TRBJ2-7	NA	TGTGCCAGCAGCTTAGGAGCGGGCCAGTATCTGGGCGAGCAGTACTTC	CASSLGAGQYLGEQYF
NA	TRBV2	TRBJ2-2	NA	TGTGCCAGCAGCATAATGAGGACCGGGGAGCTGTTTTTT	CASSIMRTGELFF
NA	TRBV9	TRBJ1-2	NA	TGTGCCAGCAGCGCTATGGGCACCGACTACACCTTC	CASSAMGTDYTF
NA	TRBV28	TRBJ2-6	TRBD1	TGTGCCAGCGTTCAGTATCGGGACAGTTTCTCTGGGGCCAACGTCCTGACTTTC	CASVQYRDSFSGANVLTF
NA	TRBV6-1	TRBJ1-3	NA	TGTGCCAGCAGTGAAGCGGCAGGGCTGGCCATATATTTT	CASSEAAGLAIYF
NA	TRBV2	TRBJ2-5	NA	TGTGCCAGCAGTTCCGGGACAAAAGAGACCCAGTACTTC	CASSSGTKETQYF
NA	TRBV16	TRBJ1-2	NA	TGTGCCAGCAGCCAATACGTGTCGGGGGGGCGCGGCTACACCTTC	CASSQYVSGGRGYTF
NA	TRBV7-9	TRBJ1-5	TRBD1	TGTGCCAGCAGCTTAGGGACAGGAGATAGCAATCAGCCCCAGCATTTT	CASSLGTGDSNQPQHF
NA	TRBV19	TRBJ1-1	NA	TGTGCCAGTAGTATCGGTATATTTGACTCAATGAACACTGAAGCTTTCTTT	CASSIGIFDSMNTEAFF
few	TRBV7-9	TRBJ1-1	NA	TGTGCCAGCAGCTTAGTTCCGGGACATGAAGCTTTCTTT	CASSLVPGHEAFF
once	TRBV5-1	TRBJ1-1	TRBD1	TGCGCCAGCAGCCTCGGGACAGGAGTCATGAACACTGAAGCTTTCTTT	CASSLGTGVMNTEAFF
NA	TRBV28	TRBJ2-5	TRBD2	TGTGCCAGCAGTACATTTAGCGGGGGGGAAGAGACCCAGTACTTC	CASSTFSGGEETQYF
NA	TRBV5-8	TRBJ2-7	NA	TGTGCCAGCAGCTGGGGCGGGACAGCAAACTACGAGCAGTACTTC	CASSWGGTANYEQYF
NA	TRBV4-1	TRBJ2-1	TRBD1	TGCGCCAGCAGCCAAGGGACAGGTTCGTACAATGAGCAGTTCTTC	CASSQGTGSYNEQFF
NA	TRBV19	TRBJ1-5	TRBD1	TGTGCCAGTAGAATCACGGACAGGGGTAATCAGCCCCAGCATTTT	CASRITDRGNQPQHF
NA	TRBV6-6	TRBJ1-3	TRBD1	TGTGCCAGCAGTTACGGACAGGGACCTGGAAACACCATATATTTT	CASSYGQGPGNTIYF
NA	TRBV28	TRBJ1-2	NA	TGTGCCAGCAGTTGGGGGACTGGTGGCTACACCTTC	CASSWGTGGYTF
NA	TRBV6-5	TRBJ1-2	TRBD1	TGTGCCAGCAGGTCGGACAGGGGGCGCGGTGGCTACACCTTC	CASRSDRGRGGYTF
NA	TRBV7-2	TRBJ2-7	NA	TGTGCCAGCAGCTTCCCAAAGGCGGGGGCTGGCGAGCAGTACTTC	CASSFPKAGAGEQYF
NA	TRBV5-1	TRBJ2-2	TRBD1	TGCGCCAGCTGTCCGACAGGGGATCAGGACGGGGAGCTGTTTTTT	CASCPTGDQDGELFF
NA	TRBV28	TRBJ1-5	NA	TGTGCCAGCAATAAACGGGAGTATAGCAATCAGCCCCAGCATTTT	CASNKREYSNQPQHF
NA	TRBV27	TRBJ2-6	NA	TGTGCCAGCAGTTTATCAGGGGCCAGCGTCCTGACTTTC	CASSLSGASVLTF
NA	TRBV11-2	TRBJ1-1	TRBD1	TGTGCCAGCAGCTCAGGACAGGGGTTCCAGGACACTGAAGCTTTCTTT	CASSSGQGFQDTEAFF
NA	TRBV6-1	TRBJ1-6	NA	TGTGCCATCGGGTCGAATTCACCCCTCCACTTT	CAIGSNSPLHF
NA	TRBV28	TRBJ1-2	TRBD1	TGTGCCAGCATCCAGTTAGGGACAGCGCCTTCTACCTATGGCTACACCTTC	CASIQLGTAPSTYGYTF
NA	TRBV7-9	TRBJ1-2	NA	TGTGCCAGCAGCGGTCAGTTTAACTATGGCTACACCTTC	CASSGQFNYGYTF
few	TRBV25-1	TRBJ2-2	TRBD2	TGTGCCAGCAGTGACCCTTCTAGCGGGGGGTCGAACACCGGGGAGCTGTTTTTT	CASSDPSSGGSNTGELFF
NA	TRBV29-1	TRBJ2-2	TRBD1	TGCAGCGTGGGACAGGGCAACACCGGGGAGCTGTTTTTT	CSVGQGNTGELFF
NA	TRBV6-5	TRBJ1-6	NA	TGTGCCAGCAGTTACTCGAGAAGTTACGGGTCACCCCTCCACTTT	CASSYSRSYGSPLHF
once	TRBV5-8	TRBJ2-5	TRBD1	TGTGCCAGCAGCCGCGACAGGGTGGAGACCCAGTACTTC	CASSRDRVETQYF
few	TRBV9	TRBJ2-2	TRBD1	TGTGCCAGCAGCGTAGGTGGGGACAGCACCGGGGAGCTGTTTTTT	CASSVGGDSTGELFF
NA	TRBV7-2	TRBJ2-3	NA	TGTGCCAGCAGCCCAGAGCCTAGCTGGGAAGATACGCAGTATTTT	CASSPEPSWEDTQYF
NA	TRBV7-9	TRBJ2-3	TRBD1	TGTGCCAGCAGCTTTTTCGGGGACAGGGGCAATTGGGATACGCAGTATTTT	CASSFFGDRGNWDTQYF
NA	TRBV6-1	TRBJ1-5	TRBD1	TGTGCCAGCAATCCGACAGGGAGGAGCAATCAGCCCCAGCATTTT	CASNPTGRSNQPQHF
NA	TRBV5-1	TRBJ1-5	NA	TGCGCCAGCAGCTGGGAGGGTTCAGGGGATCAGCCCCAGCATTTT	CASSWEGSGDQPQHF
NA	TRBV19	TRBJ1-2	TRBD1	TGTGCCAGTAGTATCGGACAGGCGGCCTATGGCTACACCTTC	CASSIGQAAYGYTF